This entry is about one TCR beta chain. Its target is unknown. The source of the sample is a study of shared clonotypes between healthy human individuals. Donors comprised only Caucasian adults living in Nashville, Tennessee. A CD45RA+ naive subset and a CD45RA-negative memory subset were split from CD4+ cells. Clones were sequenced by immunoSEQ multiplex PCR, and TCRdb holds only the in-frame ones, with some missing. The sample contains about 1.1 million clones, roughly 80% of which appear only once. Overall study results and limits: Between several donors, naive CD4 clonotypes were shared at a level of around 4.9%.

In germline, CDR1 is LNHDA, CDR2 SQIVND (reference sequence). Trimming took 5 bases from V and 6 from J; bases not matched to a gene: 10. This CDR3 comprises 16 residues. Sample: memory CD4+ T cells from PBMCs. Noted subset: CD45RA-negative fraction. This sequence originates from a man aged 18 to 29 in good health. Some clones in this sample may be carry-over from other donors' samples. The V gene is TRBV19, the J gene TRBJ2-2, with 9 bases that match TRBD1. DNA for the CDR3: TGTGCCAGTAGTCATCCGGGACAGGGTTATTCCGGGGAGCTGTTTTTT. This codes for CASSHPGQGYSGELFF.